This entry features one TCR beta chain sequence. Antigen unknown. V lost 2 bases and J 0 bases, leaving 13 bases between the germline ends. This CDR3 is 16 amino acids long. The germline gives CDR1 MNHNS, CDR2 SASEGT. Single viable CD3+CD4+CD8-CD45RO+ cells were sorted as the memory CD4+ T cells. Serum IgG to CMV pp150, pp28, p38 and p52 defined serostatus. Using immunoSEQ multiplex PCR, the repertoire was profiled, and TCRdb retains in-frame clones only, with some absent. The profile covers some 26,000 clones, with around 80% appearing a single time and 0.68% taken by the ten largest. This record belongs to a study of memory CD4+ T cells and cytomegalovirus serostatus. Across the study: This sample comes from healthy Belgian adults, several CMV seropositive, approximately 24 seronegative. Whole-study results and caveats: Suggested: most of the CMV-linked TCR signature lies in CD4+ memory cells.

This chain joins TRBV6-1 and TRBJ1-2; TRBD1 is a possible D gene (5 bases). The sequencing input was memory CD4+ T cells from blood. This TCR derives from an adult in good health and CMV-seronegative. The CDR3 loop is CASSERTGEANYGYTF. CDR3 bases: TGTGCCAGCAGTGAACGCACAGGAGAAGCTAACTATGGCTACACCTTC.